The entry that follows covers one TCR beta chain sequence. Its antigen is as yet unknown. This specimen comes from a study of PD-1 blockade in classical Hodgkin lymphoma. Study-wide results and limits: Reported baseline diversity: healthy donors highest, relapsed/refractory patients lowest. Significant TCR diversity gains by C4D1 occurred in CD4+ but not CD8+ cells.

There was relapse after autologous stem cell transplantation in every patient, and there was variation in brentuximab vedotin exposure. Best response was recorded as complete response, partial response or progressive disease. Sequenced by immunoSEQ multiplex PCR; TCRdb stores in-frame clones only, minus some. The sample contains 10,000 to 13,000 clones, around 75% of which appear only once. CDR1 and CDR2 (germline): MNHNY, SVGAGI (reference sequence). The germline V and J ends were trimmed by 5 bases and 4 bases, with 18 bases remaining between them. This CDR3 comprises 16 residues. Sample: peripheral blood mononuclear cells (PBMCs), taken at baseline. This receptor was taken from a human donor with classical Hodgkin lymphoma. The rearrangement links TRBV6-6 to TRBJ1-3; D gene unclear. CDR3 residues: CASSKTGTDKGNTIYF. CDR3 coding DNA: TGTGCCAGCAGTAAGACGGGTACAGACAAGGGAAACACCATATATTTT.